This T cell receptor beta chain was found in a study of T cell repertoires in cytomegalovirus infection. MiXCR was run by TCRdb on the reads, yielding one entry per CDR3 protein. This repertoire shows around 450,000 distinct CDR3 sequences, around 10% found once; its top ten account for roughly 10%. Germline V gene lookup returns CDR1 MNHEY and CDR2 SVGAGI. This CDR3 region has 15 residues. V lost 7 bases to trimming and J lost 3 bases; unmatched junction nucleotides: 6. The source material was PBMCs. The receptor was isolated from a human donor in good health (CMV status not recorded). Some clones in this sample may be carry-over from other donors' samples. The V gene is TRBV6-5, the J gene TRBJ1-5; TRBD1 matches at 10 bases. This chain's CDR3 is CASKVGTGVNQPQHF. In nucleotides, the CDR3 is TGTGCCAGCAAAGTTGGGACAGGGGTCAATCAGCCCCAGCATTTT.